The clone carrying this T cell receptor (delta chain) has only a few counts. This specimen comes from a study of gamma-delta chains in newborns, infants, children. Across the study: Microbial exposure reportedly drives polyclonal innate γδ T cell expansion after birth.

TCRdb re-identified clones in the reads via CATT. This table has roughly 10,000 delta-chain clones, around 21% appearing once. Germline assignment: CDR1 GEAIGNYY and CDR2 EKD. With 3 bases clipped from V and 0 bases from J, the junction kept 10 bases outside the gene matches. The length of the CDR3 is 17 residues. This TCR was recovered from a child who was a newborn, infant or young child, either healthy, febrile or measles-vaccinated (not recorded which). Specimen: blood. This chain joins TRDV2 and TRDJ1, with 9 bases that match TRDD3. CDR3 bases: TGTGCCTGTGACTCACTGGGGGACCCTTTAAACACCGATAAACTCATCTTT. Amino acids: CACDSLGDPLNTDKLIF.